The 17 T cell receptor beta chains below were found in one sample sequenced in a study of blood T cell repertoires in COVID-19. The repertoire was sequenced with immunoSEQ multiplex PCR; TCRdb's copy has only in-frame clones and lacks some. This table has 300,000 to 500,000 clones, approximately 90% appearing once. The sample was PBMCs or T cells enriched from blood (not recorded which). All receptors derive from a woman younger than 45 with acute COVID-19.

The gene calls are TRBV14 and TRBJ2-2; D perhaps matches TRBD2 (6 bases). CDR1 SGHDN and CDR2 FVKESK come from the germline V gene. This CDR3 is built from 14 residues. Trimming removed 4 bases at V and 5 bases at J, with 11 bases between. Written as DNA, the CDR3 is TGTGCCAGCAGCCCCCTGGGGGGAACCGGGGAGCTGTTTTTT. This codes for CASSPLGGTGELFF.

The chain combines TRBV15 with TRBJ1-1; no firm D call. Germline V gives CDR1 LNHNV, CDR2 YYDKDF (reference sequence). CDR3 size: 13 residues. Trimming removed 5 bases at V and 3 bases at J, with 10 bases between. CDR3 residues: CATSPNRDTEAFF. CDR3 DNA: TGTGCCACCAGCCCCAACCGGGACACTGAAGCTTTCTTT.

CDR3 bases: TGTGCCAGCAGCTCGTCTAGCGAAATAGCTACGCAGTATTTT. Protein: CASSSSSEIATQYF. J is TRBJ2-3 and V is TRBV7-3, with D perhaps TRBD2 (6 bases). Trimming left V 4 bases short and J 8 bases short, with 16 bases between. The CDR3 is 14 residues long. In germline, CDR1 is SGHTA, CDR2 FQGTGA. The variable domain in full, with the rest retrieved from reference TRBV7-3 and TRBJ2-3, is GAGVSQTPSNKVTEKGKYVELRCDPISGHTALYWYRQSLGQGPEFLIYFQGTGAADDSGLPNDRFFAVRPEGSVSTLKIQRTERGDSAVYLCASSSSSEIATQYFGPGTRLTVL.

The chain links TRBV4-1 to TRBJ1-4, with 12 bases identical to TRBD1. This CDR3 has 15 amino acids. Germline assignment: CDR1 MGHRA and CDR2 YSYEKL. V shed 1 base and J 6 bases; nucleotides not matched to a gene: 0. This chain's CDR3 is CASSQGDRGHEKLFF. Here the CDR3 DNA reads TGCGCCAGCAGCCAAGGGGACAGGGGGCATGAAAAACTGTTTTTT.

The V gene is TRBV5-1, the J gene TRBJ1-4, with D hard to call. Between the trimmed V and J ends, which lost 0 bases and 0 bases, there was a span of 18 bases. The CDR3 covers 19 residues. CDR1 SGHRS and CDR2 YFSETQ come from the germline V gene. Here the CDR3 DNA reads TGCGCCAGCAGCTTGGTCCCGCCCCGTGGCCTAGCAACTAATGAAAAACTGTTTTTT. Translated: CASSLVPPRGLATNEKLFF.

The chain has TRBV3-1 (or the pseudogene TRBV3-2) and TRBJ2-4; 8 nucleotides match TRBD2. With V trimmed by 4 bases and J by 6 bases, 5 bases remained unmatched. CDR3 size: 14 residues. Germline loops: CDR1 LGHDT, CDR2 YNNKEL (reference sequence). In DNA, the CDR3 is TGTGCCAGCAGCCCCCAGCGGGGGTTAAACATTCAGTACTTC. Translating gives CASSPQRGLNIQYF.

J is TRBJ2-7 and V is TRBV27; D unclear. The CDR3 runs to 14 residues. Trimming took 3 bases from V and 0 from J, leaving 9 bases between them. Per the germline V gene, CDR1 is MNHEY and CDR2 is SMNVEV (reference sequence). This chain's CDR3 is CASSLQIPSYEQYF. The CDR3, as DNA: TGTGCCAGCAGTTTGCAGATCCCCTCCTACGAGCAGTACTTC.

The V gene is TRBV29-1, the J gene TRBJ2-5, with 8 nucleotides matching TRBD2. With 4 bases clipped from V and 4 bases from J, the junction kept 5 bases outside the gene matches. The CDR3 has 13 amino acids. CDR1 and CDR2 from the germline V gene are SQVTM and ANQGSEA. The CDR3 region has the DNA TGCAGCGTTGGCCTAGCGGGTATAGAGACCCAGTACTTC. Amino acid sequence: CSVGLAGIETQYF.

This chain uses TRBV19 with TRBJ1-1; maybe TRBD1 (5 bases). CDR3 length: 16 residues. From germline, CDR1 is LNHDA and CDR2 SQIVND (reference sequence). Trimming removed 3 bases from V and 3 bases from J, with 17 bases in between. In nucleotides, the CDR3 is TGTGCCAGTAGTATGGACCGGTGGGGCGCGGACACTGAAGCTTTCTTT. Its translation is CASSMDRWGADTEAFF.

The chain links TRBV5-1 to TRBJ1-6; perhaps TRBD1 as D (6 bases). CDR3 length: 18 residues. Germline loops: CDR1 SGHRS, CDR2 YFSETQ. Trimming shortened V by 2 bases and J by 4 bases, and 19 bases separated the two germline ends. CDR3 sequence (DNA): TGCGCCAGCAGCTTATCCCTAATAGTCGGACAGTATAATTCACCCCTCCACTTT. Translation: CASSLSLIVGQYNSPLHF.

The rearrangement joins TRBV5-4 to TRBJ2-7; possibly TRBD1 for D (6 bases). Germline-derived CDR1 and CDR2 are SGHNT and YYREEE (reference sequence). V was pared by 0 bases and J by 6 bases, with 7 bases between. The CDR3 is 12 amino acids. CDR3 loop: CASSLGGGEQYF. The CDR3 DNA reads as TGTGCCAGCAGCTTGGGAGGGGGCGAGCAGTACTTC.

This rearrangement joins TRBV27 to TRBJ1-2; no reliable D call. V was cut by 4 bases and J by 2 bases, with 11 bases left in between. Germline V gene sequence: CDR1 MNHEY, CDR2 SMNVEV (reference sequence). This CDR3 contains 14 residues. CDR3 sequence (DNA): TGTGCCAGCAGTTCCGTATTACAGAACTATGGCTACACCTTC. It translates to CASSSVLQNYGYTF.

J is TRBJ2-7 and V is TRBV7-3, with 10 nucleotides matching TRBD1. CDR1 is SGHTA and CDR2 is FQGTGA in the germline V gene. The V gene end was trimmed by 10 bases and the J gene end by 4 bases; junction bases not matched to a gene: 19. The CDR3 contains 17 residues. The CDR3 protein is CANGSGTGARNFYEQYF. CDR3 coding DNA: TGTGCCAACGGATCCGGGACAGGGGCGCGGAATTTTTACGAGCAGTACTTC.

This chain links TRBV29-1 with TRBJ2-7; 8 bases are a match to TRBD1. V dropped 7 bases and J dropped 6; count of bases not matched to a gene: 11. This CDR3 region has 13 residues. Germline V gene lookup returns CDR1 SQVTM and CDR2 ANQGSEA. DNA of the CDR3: TGCAGCGCCGCGACAGGGGTTTTGGGCGAGCAGTACTTC. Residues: CSAATGVLGEQYF.

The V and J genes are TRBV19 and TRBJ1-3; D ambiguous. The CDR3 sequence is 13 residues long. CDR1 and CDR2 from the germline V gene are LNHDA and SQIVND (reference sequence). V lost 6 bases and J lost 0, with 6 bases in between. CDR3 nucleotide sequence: TGTGCCAGTAGGTCTATCTCTGGAAACACCATATATTTT. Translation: CASRSISGNTIYF.

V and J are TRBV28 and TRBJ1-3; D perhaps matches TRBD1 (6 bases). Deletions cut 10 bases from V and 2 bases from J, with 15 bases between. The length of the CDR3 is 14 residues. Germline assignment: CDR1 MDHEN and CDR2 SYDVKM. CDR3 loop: CATPTRTAGNTIYF. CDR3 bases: TGTGCCACCCCAACGAGGACAGCTGGAAACACCATATATTTT.

In DNA, the CDR3 is TGTGCCAGCAGCGCCAGATTCTCCTACGAGCAGTACTTC. This translates into CASSARFSYEQYF. This chain links TRBV7-8 with TRBJ2-7; D is undetermined. The CDR3 length is 13 residues. V was pared by 5 bases and J by 0 bases, with 8 bases between. Germline loops: CDR1 SGHVS, CDR2 FQNEAQ.